One sample yielded the 12 T cell receptor beta chains listed below, sequenced in a study of tumor and adjacent non-tumor tissue in lung cancer. TCRbeta libraries were built with three rounds of nested PCR, modified from ARM-PCR. TCRdb analysed the multiplex PCR reads with MiXCR anew, one entry per CDR3 protein. The data contain tens of thousands of distinct CDR3 sequences, roughly 80% of them singletons. No cell sorting was done before RNA was extracted from the tissue. The sequenced sample consisted of lung tumor tissue. These receptors were obtained from a woman between 45 and 65 years old with non-small cell lung cancer.

This chain joins TRBV12-3 or TRBV12-4 and TRBJ2-2; D unclear. V lost 5 bases and J lost 7, with 17 bases in between. The CDR3 is 15 amino acids. CDR3 region: CASSPEISGGGELFF. CDR3 in DNA: TGTGCCAGCAGTCCCGAGATTAGTGGCGGCGGGGAGCTGTTTTTT.

A word on this clonotype: The junction departs from the called germline gene at one end, perhaps through a read error. The chain links TRBV11-2 to TRBJ2-2; 7 nucleotides align to TRBD1. Germline CDR1 and CDR2: SGHAT and FQNNGV. CDR3 length equals 17 residues. CDR3 sequence: CANSLVQGPFCTGELFF. CDR3 DNA: TGTGCCAACAGCTTAGTACAGGGGCCCTTCTGCACCGGGGAGCTGTTTTTT.

A note on this clonotype: One end of the junction varies from germline; a read error may be responsible. The chain employs TRBV11-2 and TRBJ1-6; tentatively, D is TRBD1 (6 bases). CDR1 and CDR2 from the germline V gene are SGHAT and FQNNGV. The CDR3 extends over 14 amino acids. The CDR3 DNA is TGTGCCAGTGGCTTAGTCAGGGGTAATTTACCCCTCCACTTT. This encodes CASGLVRGNLPLHF. Looking up the rest from reference TRBV11-2 and TRBJ1-6 gives the full variable domain: EAGVAQSPRYKIIEKRQSVAFWCNPISGHATLYWYQQILGQGPKLLIQFQNNGVVDDSQLPKDRFSAERLKGVDSTLKIQPAKLEDSAVYLCASGLVRGNLPLHFGNGTRLTVT.

This clonotype was detected only once. J is TRBJ2-7 and V is TRBV12-3 or TRBV12-4; D gene ambiguous. V dropped 7 bases and J dropped 7 bases, with 17 bases sitting between them. The CDR3 is 13 amino acids. CDR3 sequence: CASITPLAREQYF. CDR3 DNA: TGTGCCAGCATTACGCCTCTCGCTCGGGAGCAGTACTTC.

The V gene is TRBV6-5, the J gene TRBJ2-1, with 10 nucleotides matching TRBD2. V trimming: 0 bases; J trimming: 9 bases; junction bases outside the gene matches: 11. CDR3 size: 17 residues. Germline CDR1 reads MNHEY; CDR2 reads SVGAGI. The CDR3 here is CASSYSIWGLARCEQFF. The CDR3 DNA reads TGTGCCAGCAGTTACTCGATTTGGGGACTAGCGAGATGTGAGCAGTTCTTC.

Notes on this clonotype: Germline is not matched at one junction end, which may reflect a read error. The chain employs TRBV29-1 and TRBJ2-5, with D possibly TRBD2 on 6 matching bases. Germline V gene data show CDR1 as SQVTM and CDR2 as ANQGSEA. The CDR3 totals 12 residues. The CDR3 DNA is TGCACTGCCGGTAGCGGAGAAGAGACCCAGTACTTT. It is translated as CTAGSGEETQYF.

The rearrangement joins TRBV29-1 to TRBJ2-7, with 12 bases identical to TRBD2. V trimming: 7 bases; J trimming: 7 bases; junction bases outside the gene matches: 17. The CDR3 covers 16 residues. The germline CDR1 and CDR2 sequences are SQVTM and ANQGSEA. The CDR3 DNA is TGCAGCGAGAAACTAGCGGGAGGCGCGTCTATCTATGAGCAGTACTTC. It yields the protein CSEKLAGGASIYEQYF.

The table lists this clonotype with a count of one. Mismatch with germline at one junction end may stem from a read error. This rearrangement joins TRBV4-1 to TRBJ1-1; 9 positions agree with TRBD1. Germline V gene data show CDR1 as MGHRA and CDR2 as YSYEKL. The CDR3 has 17 amino acids. CDR3 amino acids: CASNQVAHRTGDTDAFF. In DNA, the CDR3 is TGCGCCAGCAACCAAGTGGCCCATCGGACAGGGGACACTGATGCTTTCTTT.

Comments on this clonotype: The junction and the germline gene differ at one end; a read error may be behind it. The chain couples TRBV30 to TRBJ1-2; D possibly corresponds to TRBD1 (5 bases). Germline V gives CDR1 GTSNPN, CDR2 SVGIG (reference sequence). The CDR3 contains 13 residues. CDR3 bases: TGTACCTGGTCGACAGATCTTAGCTATGGCTACACCTTC. It is translated as CTWSTDLSYGYTF.

On this clonotype itself: A read error may account for a junction end that differs from germline. V usage is TRBV9 and J usage is TRBJ2-5, with TRBD1 matching 10 bases. The CDR3 extends over 16 amino acids. Germline V gives CDR1 SGDLS, CDR2 YYNGEE. The CDR3 sequence: CAGSVGGQGVGETQYF. Here the CDR3 DNA reads TGTGCCGGCAGCGTAGGCGGACAGGGGGTGGGAGAGACCCAGTACTTC.

About this clonotype itself: The junction and the germline gene differ at one end; a read error may be behind it. This rearrangement joins TRBV29-1 to TRBJ2-2, with D maybe TRBD2 (5 bases). Per germline, CDR1 SQVTM and CDR2 ANQGSEA. The CDR3 spans 14 residues. The CDR3 loop is CSVELLRNAGEMFF. In DNA form, the CDR3 reads TGCAGCGTTGAATTATTAAGGAACGCCGGGGAGATGTTTTTT.

The chain carries TRBV4-2 and TRBJ1-5, with unresolved D. The V gene's germline CDR1 is LGHNA and CDR2 YNFKEQ. The V end lost 11 bases, the J end lost 0 bases, and 17 bases lay between the germline ends. The CDR3 extends over 15 amino acids. The CDR3 DNA reads TGTGCCCTCAGCCAAGACCTCATTAGCAATCAGCCCCAGCATTTT. Translating it yields CALSQDLISNQPQHF.